This T cell receptor beta chain was sequenced for a study of T cells in women clearing cervical HPV infection. Germline assignment: CDR1 SGHTA and CDR2 FQGNSA. There are 15 residues in the CDR3. Profiled with immunoSEQ multiplex PCR; TCRdb holds only in-frame clones, not every one. Listed are tens of thousands of clones; 35% to 40% falls within the top ten. To note about this clone: The CDR3 end is not reached by the read, which stops 3 residues before it; the germline J gene fills it in.

Input material: blood buffy coat. This sequence was found in a woman aged 18-70 years with a cervical HPV16 infection that either progressed to CIN3+ or cleared (not recorded which). This sequence joins TRBV7-2 and TRBJ1-2; TRBD1 aligns across 11 bases. This CDR3 is CASSLGDRGFGTYTF. The sequenced CDR3 bases are TGTGCCAGCAGCTTAGGGGACAGGGGGTTTGGTACC.